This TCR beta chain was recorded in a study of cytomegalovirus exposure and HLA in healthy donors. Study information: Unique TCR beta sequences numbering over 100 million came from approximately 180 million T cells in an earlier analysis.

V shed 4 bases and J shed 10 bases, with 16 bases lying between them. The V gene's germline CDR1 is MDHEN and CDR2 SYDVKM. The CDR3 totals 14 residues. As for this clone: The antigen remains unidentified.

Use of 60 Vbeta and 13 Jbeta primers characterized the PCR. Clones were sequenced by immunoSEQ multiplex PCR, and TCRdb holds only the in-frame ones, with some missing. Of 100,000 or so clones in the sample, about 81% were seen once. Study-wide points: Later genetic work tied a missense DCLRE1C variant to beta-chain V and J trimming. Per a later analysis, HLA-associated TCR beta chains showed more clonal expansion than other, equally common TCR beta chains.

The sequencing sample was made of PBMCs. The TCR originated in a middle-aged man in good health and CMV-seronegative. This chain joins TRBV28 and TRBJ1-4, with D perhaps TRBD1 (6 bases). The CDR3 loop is CASSSTGWGRKLFF. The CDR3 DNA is TGTGCCAGCAGTTCCACAGGGTGGGGTCGAAAACTGTTTTTT.